This TCR beta chain was sequenced during a study of PD-L1 blockade in urothelial cancer. The overall study: A median blood sample held roughly 150,000 T cells and about 83,000 unique TCRs.

Time point specified: pretreatment peripheral blood. The data were produced by immunoSEQ multiplex PCR, yet TCRdb's version contains in-frame clones alone and is incomplete. The sample lists about 50,000 clones, 75% occurring once. The CDR3 has 16 residues. The germline V gene has CDR1 KGHSH and CDR2 LQKENI. Losses at the gene ends were 4 bases for V and 6 bases for J; bases not matched to a gene: 11. This clone has a handful of counts. Other DNA sequences from this sample encode an identical CDR3 as well. The sequence derives from a man between 65 and 85 years old with urothelial cancer. The chain combines TRBV18 with TRBJ1-5; 8 bases are shared with TRBD1. Sequenced material: PBMCs, taken around atezolizumab (anti-PD-L1) treatment. The CDR3 region is CASSLARTGNGQPQHF. CDR3 bases: TGTGCCAGCTCACTAGCAAGGACAGGGAACGGTCAGCCCCAGCATTTT.